These 5 T cell receptor beta chains share one sample of origin, sequenced in a study of response to subunit inactivated influenza vaccine. TCRdb re-analysed the RT-PCR reads in MiXCR, keeping a single row per CDR3 protein. The sample shows 700,000 to 800,000 distinct CDR3 sequences, 15% to 20% of them seen only once. The sequenced sample was PBMCs from blood, obtained around 5 days after vaccination. The receptors come from a man aged 45-65 years who received an inactivated influenza vaccine.

The V and J genes are TRBV20-1 and TRBJ2-1; 8 bases match TRBD1. Germline values: CDR1 DFQATT, CDR2 SNEGSKA (reference sequence). This CDR3 has 13 residues. Trimming at V came to 4 bases and at J to 5 bases, leaving 4 bases not matched to a gene. The CDR3: CSANRGQDNEQFF. CDR3 DNA: TGCAGTGCTAATCGGGGACAGGACAATGAGCAGTTCTTC.

The chain has TRBV20-1 and TRBJ1-2; D gene unclear. Trimming removed 0 bases from V and 2 bases from J, with 7 bases in between. The CDR3 runs 13 residues. Germline loops: CDR1 DFQATT, CDR2 SNEGSKA (reference sequence). The CDR3 bases are TGCAGTGCTAGAGAACCCAGGAACTATGGCTACACCTTC. It is translated as CSAREPRNYGYTF.

This clonotype came up a few times. The gene calls are TRBV20-1 and TRBJ1-1; TRBD1 might be the D (5 bases). The V gene lost 3 bases and the J gene lost 6 bases, with 14 bases spanning the gap. This CDR3 comprises 13 residues. The germline CDR1 and CDR2 sequences are DFQATT and SNEGSKA (reference sequence). The CDR3 coding sequence is TGCAGTGCTAGCCGGGACCCCTACGCTGAAGCTTTCTTT. Amino acid sequence: CSASRDPYAEAFF.

CDR3 region: CASSGYSGDFYNEQFF. The CDR3 DNA sequence: TGTGCCAGCAGCGGGTACAGCGGGGACTTCTACAATGAGCAGTTCTTC. The V call is TRBV7-9, the J call TRBJ2-1, with 7 bases lining up with TRBD2. The CDR3 covers 16 residues. Germline loops: CDR1 SEHNR, CDR2 FQNEAQ (reference sequence). The trim removed 5 bases at V and 3 bases at J, leaving 10 bases unmatched.

This clonotype has only a few counts. The chain uses TRBV20-1 and TRBJ2-7, with 8 positions matching TRBD1. Germline V lookup: CDR1 DFQATT, CDR2 SNEGSKA (reference sequence). CDR3 length: 14 residues. Trimming removed 5 bases from V and 3 bases from J; junction bases left unmatched: 9. CDR3 sequence (DNA): TGCAGTGCTGGTTTATCTGACAGGGGCTACGAGCAGTACTTC. Translated: CSAGLSDRGYEQYF.